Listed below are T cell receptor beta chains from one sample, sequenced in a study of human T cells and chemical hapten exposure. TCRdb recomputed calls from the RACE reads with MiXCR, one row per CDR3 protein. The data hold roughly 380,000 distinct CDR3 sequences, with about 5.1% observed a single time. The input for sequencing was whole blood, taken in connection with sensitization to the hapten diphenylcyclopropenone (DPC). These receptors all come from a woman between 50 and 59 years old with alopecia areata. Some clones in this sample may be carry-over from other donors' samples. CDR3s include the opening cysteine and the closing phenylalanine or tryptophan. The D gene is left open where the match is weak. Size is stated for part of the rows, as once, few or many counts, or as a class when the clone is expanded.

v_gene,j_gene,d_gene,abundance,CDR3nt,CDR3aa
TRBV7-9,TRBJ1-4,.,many,TGTGCCAGCAGCAACCCCGCGTTGGGCCCCGATGAAAAACTGTTTTTT,CASSNPALGPDEKLFF
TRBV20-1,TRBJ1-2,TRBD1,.,TGCAGTGCTCCCGGGACAGCTAACTATGGCTACACCTTC,CSAPGTANYGYTF
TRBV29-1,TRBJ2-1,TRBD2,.,TGCAGCGTTGACTCGCCTAGCGGGAGTATCTCTGAGCAGTTCTTC,CSVDSPSGSISEQFF
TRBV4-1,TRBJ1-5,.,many,TGCGCCAGCAGCCCCCGGTTCGGGGCGACGGATCAGCCCCAGCATTTT,CASSPRFGATDQPQHF
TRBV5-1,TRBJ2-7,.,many,TGCGCCAGCAGCAACCAGATGGGGGGTTACGAGCAGTACTTC,CASSNQMGGYEQYF
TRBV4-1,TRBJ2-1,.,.,TGCGCCAGCAGCCAAGGAGCCGCACAACCTAGGAATGAGCAGTTCTTC,CASSQGAAQPRNEQFF
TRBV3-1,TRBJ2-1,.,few,TGTGCCAGCAGCCAAGATTTAGTACAGAGCAATGAGCAGTTCTTC,CASSQDLVQSNEQFF
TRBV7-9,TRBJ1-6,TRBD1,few,TGTGCCAGCAGCTCATCCGGGACAGGATATAATTCACCCCTCCACTTT,CASSSSGTGYNSPLHF
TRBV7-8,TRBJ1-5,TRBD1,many,TGTGCCAGCAGCTTAGAAGGGACAGGGTCTCAGCCCCAGCATTTT,CASSLEGTGSQPQHF
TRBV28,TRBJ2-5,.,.,TGTGCCAGCAGCCTAATTGGTCAAGAGACCCAGTACTTC,CASSLIGQETQYF
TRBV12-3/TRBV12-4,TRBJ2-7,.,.,TGTGCCAGCGCCTGGGGCGGCGCCTACGAGCAGTACTTC,CASAWGGAYEQYF
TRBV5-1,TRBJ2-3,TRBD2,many,TGCGCCAGCAGCCGCTGGACTAGCGGCTCAGATACGCAGTATTTT,CASSRWTSGSDTQYF
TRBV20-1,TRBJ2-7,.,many,TGCAGTGCTAGCGACGGACTACCCTACGAGCAGTACTTC,CSASDGLPYEQYF
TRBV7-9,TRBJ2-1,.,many,TGTGCCAGCAGCTTATTTGAGTACAATGAGCAGTTCTTC,CASSLFEYNEQFF
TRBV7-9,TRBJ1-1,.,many,TGTGCCAGCAGCTCGCCCGGGGCCCCCGACACTGAAGCTTTCTTT,CASSSPGAPDTEAFF
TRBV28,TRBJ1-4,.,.,TGTGCCAGCAGTTTAGGGTTAGCGAATGAAAAACTGTTTTTT,CASSLGLANEKLFF
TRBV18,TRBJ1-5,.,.,TGTGCCAGCTCAGCGACAGTCAATCAGCCCCAGCATTTT,CASSATVNQPQHF
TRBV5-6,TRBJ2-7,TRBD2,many,TGTGCCAGCAGCTTGGGGACTAGCGGGATCGGGCAGTACTTC,CASSLGTSGIGQYF
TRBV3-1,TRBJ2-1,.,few,TGTGCCAGCAGCCAAGATAAGGGCGCCCTGGGCAATGAGCAGTTCTTC,CASSQDKGALGNEQFF
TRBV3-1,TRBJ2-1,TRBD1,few,TGTGCCAGCAGCCAAGACCCGTCCGGGACAGGGTCCCATGAGCAGTTCTTC,CASSQDPSGTGSHEQFF
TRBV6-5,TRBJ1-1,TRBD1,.,TGTGCCAGCAAAGGGCAGGGGGACACTGAAGCTTTCTTT,CASKGQGDTEAFF
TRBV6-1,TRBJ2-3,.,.,TGTGCCAGCAGTGATGTTGGGCCGGGAGATACGCAGTATTTT,CASSDVGPGDTQYF
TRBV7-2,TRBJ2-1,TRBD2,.,TGTGCCAGCAGCGCCCGACTAGCGGGACGTTACAATGAGCAGTTCTTC,CASSARLAGRYNEQFF
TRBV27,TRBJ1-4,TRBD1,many,TGTGCCAGCAGTTCGACAGGGTCTAATGAAAAACTGTTTTTT,CASSSTGSNEKLFF
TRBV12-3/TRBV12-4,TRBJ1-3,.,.,TGTGCCAGCCAGCAAGCTGGAAACACCATATATTTT,CASQQAGNTIYF
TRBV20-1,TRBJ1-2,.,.,TGCAGTGCTCCAAAGGGCCAATATGGCTACACCTTC,CSAPKGQYGYTF
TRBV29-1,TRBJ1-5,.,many,TGCAGCGTTGAAGGGTATCGCAAGGGGCCTGATAGCAATCAGCCCCAGCATTTT,CSVEGYRKGPDSNQPQHF
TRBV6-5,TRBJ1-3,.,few,TGTGCCAGCAGACCGGACTTTGGCTCTGGAAACACCATATATTTT,CASRPDFGSGNTIYF
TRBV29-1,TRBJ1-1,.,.,TGCAGCGTTGGCCGGATCGGAGGGGACACTGAAGCTTTCTTT,CSVGRIGGDTEAFF
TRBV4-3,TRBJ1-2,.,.,TGCGCCAGCAGCCAATACCTTATAGAGGTGAATCGGTACGGGAACGGCTACACCTTC,CASSQYLIEVNRYGNGYTF
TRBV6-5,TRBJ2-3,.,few,TGTGCCAGCAGTCACGGGACGGCGCAGTATTTT,CASSHGTAQYF
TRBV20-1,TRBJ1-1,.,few,TGCAGTGCTACGGAAAGGGACGGGAACACTGAAGCTTTCTTT,CSATERDGNTEAFF
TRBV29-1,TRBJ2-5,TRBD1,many,TGCAGCGTCCGAATCGGGACAGGGGGACGAGAGACCCAGTACTTC,CSVRIGTGGRETQYF
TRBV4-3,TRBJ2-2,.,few,TGCGCCAGCAGCCAAGCTGAGGGGCGGACCGGGGAGCTGTTTTTT,CASSQAEGRTGELFF
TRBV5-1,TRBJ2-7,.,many,TGCGCCAGCAGCCCCGAAGGGGGGTTAACCTACGAGCAGTACTTC,CASSPEGGLTYEQYF
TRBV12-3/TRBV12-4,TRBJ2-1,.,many,TGTGCCAGCAGTTTTGAGGTTGAGCAGTTCTTC,CASSFEVEQFF
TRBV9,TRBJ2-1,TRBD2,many,TGTGCCAGCAGCGTAAGGCTAGCGGAATACAATGAGCAGTTCTTC,CASSVRLAEYNEQFF
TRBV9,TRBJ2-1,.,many,TGTGCCAGCAGCGTAGATTGGCAGAGCGCGTACAATGAGCAGTTCTTC,CASSVDWQSAYNEQFF
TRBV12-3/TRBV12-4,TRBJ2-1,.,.,TGTGCCAGCAGCTATGACGGGCCCAATGAGCAGTTCTTC,CASSYDGPNEQFF
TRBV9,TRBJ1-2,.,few,TGTGCCAGCAGCGCCGCCGAAGGCAATACTAACTATGGCTACACCTTC,CASSAAEGNTNYGYTF
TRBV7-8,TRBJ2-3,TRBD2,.,TGTGCCAGCAGCCTAGGGACTAGAACACGCACAGATACGCAGTATTTT,CASSLGTRTRTDTQYF